These T cell receptor beta chains were read from a single sample in a study of blood T cell repertoires in COVID-19. Using immunoSEQ multiplex PCR, the repertoire was profiled, and TCRdb retains in-frame clones only, with some absent. In the table there are under 200,000 clones, 87% of which are singletons. Material for sequencing was peripheral blood. These TCRs come from a young man with active or convalescent COVID-19. Each CDR3 is given with its conserved first and last residue. A D gene is named only where the DNA matches it firmly. Not all rows give a size; the values are once, few, many and, for expanded clones, a class.

D gene	V gene	J gene	clone size	CDR3 DNA	CDR3 protein
NA	TRBV6-2/TRBV6-3	TRBJ1-2	NA	TGTGCCAGCAGTTACAAAGGGGTGCTTCAGGGCTACACCTTC	CASSYKGVLQGYTF
NA	TRBV28	TRBJ2-4	few	TGTGCCAGCAGACAACACCCGAATCCCCAGTACTTC	CASRQHPNPQYF
TRBD1	TRBV7-2	TRBJ1-6	once	TGTGCCAGCAGCCCCTCGGGAGACACAGGGGGGAATTCACCCCTCCACTTT	CASSPSGDTGGNSPLHF
NA	TRBV5-6	TRBJ2-1	few	TGTGCCAGCAGCTCAGCTACAGGTTCCTCCTACAATGAGCAGTTCTTC	CASSSATGSSYNEQFF
NA	TRBV4-1	TRBJ2-1	NA	TGCGCCAGCAGCTTGCGCCGGGAGTCTGAGCAGTTCTTC	CASSLRRESEQFF
NA	TRBV4-1	TRBJ2-7	NA	TGCGCCAGCAGCCAAGTTCTATCCGGGAGTAGAGGCTACGAGCAGTACTTC	CASSQVLSGSRGYEQYF
TRBD2	TRBV4-2	TRBJ2-3	NA	TGTGCCAGCAGCCGAGAGACTAGCGGGGGGGCAACTAGCACAGATACGCAGTATTTT	CASSRETSGGATSTDTQYF
TRBD1	TRBV10-3	TRBJ2-2	NA	TGTGCCATCAGCCGGGACAGGGATCCCGGGGAGCTGTTTTTT	CAISRDRDPGELFF
NA	TRBV28	TRBJ1-5	once	TGTGCCAGCAGCCAGGACAGAAATCAGCCCCAGCATTTT	CASSQDRNQPQHF
TRBD2	TRBV24-1	TRBJ2-1	NA	TGTGCCACCAGTTTCACCGGGACTACGATCCACAATGAGCAGTTCTTC	CATSFTGTTIHNEQFF
TRBD1	TRBV5-4	TRBJ2-5	NA	TGTGCCAGCAGCCCTATTAGGGGACAGGGAGAGACCCAGTACTTC	CASSPIRGQGETQYF
NA	TRBV2	TRBJ2-6	NA	TGTGCCAGCAGTGGGGGCCCGTCTGGGGCCAACGTCCTGACTTTC	CASSGGPSGANVLTF
TRBD1	TRBV7-2	TRBJ1-2	NA	TGTGCCAGCAGCTTAGAGGACAGGGCTAACTATGGCTACACCTTC	CASSLEDRANYGYTF
NA	TRBV12-5	TRBJ2-1	NA	TGTGCTAGTGGTACAACGACAAGCTACAATGAGCAGTTCTTC	CASGTTTSYNEQFF
NA	TRBV7-2	TRBJ1-2	NA	TGTGCCAGCAGCCCGGACTTCGGGGACTATGGCTACACCTTC	CASSPDFGDYGYTF
TRBD2	TRBV27	TRBJ2-1	once	TGTGCCAGCAGTTTAGGATTTAGCGGCGGGAGGGTCTACAATGAGCAGTTCTTC	CASSLGFSGGRVYNEQFF
NA	TRBV7-2	TRBJ2-1	NA	TGTGCCAGCAGCTTAGGATCTATTATAACCAATGAGCAGTTCTTC	CASSLGSIITNEQFF
NA	TRBV24-1	TRBJ2-5	NA	TGTGCCACCAGTGATTTGGGGGAGAGAGGAGAGACCCAGTACTTC	CATSDLGERGETQYF
NA	TRBV5-1	TRBJ1-2	NA	TGCGCCAGCAGCACACTCGAGGGTAACTATGGCTACACCTTC	CASSTLEGNYGYTF
NA	TRBV4-3	TRBJ1-2	NA	TGCGCCAGCAGCCAAGACCCGGGGACACGAGTCTCCTTC	CASSQDPGTRVSF
TRBD2	TRBV3-1/TRBV3-2	TRBJ2-3	many	TGTGCCAGCAGCCAAGAGCGGGAGCAGACAGATACGCAGTATTTT	CASSQEREQTDTQYF
TRBD1	TRBV27	TRBJ2-7	NA	TGTGCCAGCAGTTCCCCCCTTCCGGGACAGGGACGATGGGAGCAGTACTTC	CASSSPLPGQGRWEQYF
NA	TRBV15	TRBJ1-1	NA	TGTGCCATCGCAGAGACGCGCAGCAGGGGATATTACACTGAAGCTTTCTTT	CAIAETRSRGYYTEAFF
TRBD2	TRBV18	TRBJ2-1	NA	TGTGCCAGCTCACCACAGATTAGCGGGAGTCCCAGGGTATATGAGCAGTTCTTC	CASSPQISGSPRVYEQFF
NA	TRBV24-1	TRBJ2-3	NA	TGTGCCACCAGTGATTTAAAGTCAGCAGATACGCAGTATTTT	CATSDLKSADTQYF
NA	TRBV30	TRBJ1-5	few	TGTGCCTGGAGTGTATCAGGGGCAGGGCAGCCCCAGCATTTT	CAWSVSGAGQPQHF
NA	TRBV19	TRBJ1-2	NA	TGTGCCAGTACCCCTCTGCCAGGGTATGGCTACACCTTC	CASTPLPGYGYTF
NA	TRBV28	TRBJ1-2	once	TGTGCCAGCAGTTTATACGGGGATCCCTCCGGGAACTATGGCTACACCTTC	CASSLYGDPSGNYGYTF
TRBD2	TRBV5-8	TRBJ2-1	NA	TGTGCCAGCAGCTTGGTGTTTTCCAGCGGGGTGGCGGATGAGCAGTTCTTC	CASSLVFSSGVADEQFF
NA	TRBV6-5	TRBJ1-6	NA	TGTGCCAGCAGTTCACCCCCCAGGGGCCATTCACCCCTCCACTTT	CASSSPPRGHSPLHF
TRBD2	TRBV5-4	TRBJ2-2	NA	TGTGCCAGCAGCTCGCCTAGCGGGGGGGCCGGGGAGCTGTTTTTT	CASSSPSGGAGELFF
TRBD2	TRBV10-3	TRBJ2-1	NA	TGTGCCATCAGCGCACTAGCGGGAACCTACAATGAGCAGTTCTTC	CAISALAGTYNEQFF
NA	TRBV6-1	TRBJ2-2	NA	TGTGCCAGCAGTGAAGTGTACTACACCGGGGAGCTGTTTTTT	CASSEVYYTGELFF
NA	TRBV10-2	TRBJ2-3	NA	TGCGCCAGCAGTGAGGCCACATGGGCTTGGGATACGCAGTATTTT	CASSEATWAWDTQYF
TRBD2	TRBV29-1	TRBJ2-7	NA	TGCAGCGTTGAAAGCCTAGCGGGAGTGAATTACGAGCAGTACTTC	CSVESLAGVNYEQYF
NA	TRBV14	TRBJ1-6	NA	TGTGCCAGCAGCCAGAAGGACAGACGGGATAATTCACCCCTCCACTTT	CASSQKDRRDNSPLHF
NA	TRBV27	TRBJ1-2	NA	TGTGCCAGCCATTCAGGGGACTATGGCTACACCTTC	CASHSGDYGYTF
NA	TRBV7-8	TRBJ2-6	once	TGTGCCAGCAGCCCCTCACAGGAGCCGGCTGGGGCCAACGTCCTGACTTTC	CASSPSQEPAGANVLTF
NA	TRBV9	TRBJ2-2	NA	TGTGCCAGCAGCCTCCAGGGGGGAATCAACACCGGGGAGCTGTTTTTT	CASSLQGGINTGELFF
NA	TRBV6-5	TRBJ1-1	NA	TGTGCCAGCAGTAAACAGGGTAGGGACACTGAAGCTTTCTTT	CASSKQGRDTEAFF
NA	TRBV6-5	TRBJ1-3	NA	TGTGCCAGCAGCTCCGGCGGAAGCTCTGGAAACACCATATATTTT	CASSSGGSSGNTIYF
TRBD2	TRBV5-1	TRBJ2-1	NA	TGCGCCAGCAGCCGCGCCCCGGGACTAGCGAATGAGCAGTTCTTC	CASSRAPGLANEQFF
NA	TRBV6-1	TRBJ1-2	NA	TGTGCCAGCAGTGAAGTGGAAGGGGGTAGGGTCTATGGCTACACCTTC	CASSEVEGGRVYGYTF
NA	TRBV6-1	TRBJ1-4	NA	TGTGCCAGCAGTGACTTTATAGGGACAAGGAATGAAAAACTGTTTTTT	CASSDFIGTRNEKLFF